This passage covers 31 T cell receptor beta chains from one sample sequenced in a study of shared clonotypes between healthy human individuals. Assay: immunoSEQ multiplex PCR; the TCRdb copy retains only in-frame clones and omits some. The table has around 2.5 million clones, roughly 93% seen once. Sequenced: naive CD4+ T cells from PBMCs. Noted subset: CD45RA+ positively selected. Every receptor here comes from a man in his late teens or twenties in good health. Some clones in this sample may be carry-over from other donors' samples.

The chain recombines TRBV29-1 with TRBJ2-5, with D perhaps given as TRBD1 or TRBD2 (6 bases each). CDR3 length: 13 amino acids. Germline V gene data show CDR1 as SQVTM and CDR2 as ANQGSEA. With 4 bases removed from V and 5 bases from J, the gap between germline ends came to 14 bases. As DNA, the CDR3 is TGCAGCGTTGTGACGGGGGCCCGCGAGACCCAGTACTTC. Its protein is CSVVTGARETQYF.

J is TRBJ2-7 and V is TRBV5-1; the match to TRBD1 covers 7 bases. Germline V gene data show CDR1 as SGHRS and CDR2 as YFSETQ. The ends lost 4 bases at V and 0 bases at J; junction bases unmatched: 4. This CDR3 is built from 14 residues. This chain's CDR3 is CASSEDRTSYEQYF. CDR3 DNA sequence: TGCGCCAGCAGCGAGGACAGGACCTCCTACGAGCAGTACTTC.

The rearrangement links TRBV18 to TRBJ2-1; 9 bases line up with TRBD1. The V gene end was trimmed by 0 bases and the J gene end by 14 bases; junction bases not matched to a gene: 2. CDR1 KGHSH and CDR2 LQKENI come from the germline V gene. This CDR3 contains 12 residues. The CDR3 nucleotides read TGTGCCAGCTCACCACCGGGGACAGGGAAGTTCTTC. Protein sequence: CASSPPGTGKFF.

The V and J genes are TRBV13 and TRBJ2-7; TRBD1 aligns across 9 bases. The trim removed 10 bases at V and 0 bases at J, leaving 7 bases unmatched. The CDR3 runs to 14 residues. Germline V CDR1 and CDR2: PRHDT, FYEKMQ (reference sequence). The CDR3 DNA sequence: TGTGCCACATCCGGGACAGGGAGCTCCTACGAGCAGTACTTC. It specifies CATSGTGSSYEQYF. Combining the CDR3 with reference TRBV13 and TRBJ2-7 gives the whole variable domain AAGVIQSPRHLIKEKRETATLKCYPIPRHDTVYWYQQGPGQDPQFLISFYEKMQSDKGSIPDRFSAQQFSDYHSELNMSSLELGDSALYFCATSGTGSSYEQYFGPGTRLTVT.

J is TRBJ2-3 and V is TRBV9, with D tentatively TRBD1 or TRBD2 (5 bases each). V was trimmed by 4 bases and J by 2 bases, leaving 14 bases between them. This CDR3 has 15 residues. Per germline, CDR1 SGDLS and CDR2 YYNGEE. The CDR3 loop reads CASSLGLGTTDTQYF. DNA for the CDR3: TGTGCCAGCAGCCTGGGCCTGGGGACCACAGATACGCAGTATTTT.

The chain employs TRBV28 and TRBJ1-5; a weak D match, TRBD1 (5 bases). Germline CDR1 is MDHEN and CDR2 is SYDVKM. This CDR3 comprises 18 residues. The ends were cut back, 6 bases at V and 1 base at J, with 22 bases in the middle. CDR3 bases: TGTGCCAGCAGACACGGACGGGACTGGCAGTGGAGCAATCAGCCCCAGCATTTT. Translated: CASRHGRDWQWSNQPQHF. Using reference TRBV28 and TRBJ1-5 for the parts outside the CDR3, the full variable domain is DVKVTQSSRYLVKRTGEKVFLECVQDMDHENMFWYRQDPGLGLRLIYFSYDVKMKEKGDIPEGYSVSREKKERFSLILESASTNQTSMYLCASRHGRDWQWSNQPQHFGDGTRLSIL.

The chain employs TRBV6-1 and TRBJ2-7, with a tentative D call TRBD2 (7 bases). Germline lookup yields CDR1 MNHNS and CDR2 SASEGT. Between the trimmed V and J ends, which lost 0 bases and 1 base, there was a span of 25 bases. This CDR3 is built from 20 residues. The CDR3 loop is CASSEALQGSGVRGSYEQYF. In DNA, the CDR3 is TGTGCCAGCAGTGAAGCGCTTCAGGGGTCTGGCGTGCGGGGGTCCTACGAGCAGTACTTC.

The chain carries TRBV5-1 and TRBJ1-2; no clear D. CDR3 length equals 13 residues. Trimming took 3 bases from V and 10 from J, leaving 16 bases between them. Germline V gene sequence: CDR1 SGHRS, CDR2 YFSETQ. The CDR3 spells CASSSRITKDYTF. CDR3 nucleotide sequence: TGCGCCAGCAGCTCCCGAATCACCAAAGACTACACCTTC. Full variable domain (outside the CDR3, taken from reference TRBV5-1 and TRBJ1-2): KAGVTQTPRYLIKTRGQQVTLSCSPISGHRSVSWYQQTPGQGLQFLFEYFSETQRNKGNFPGRFSGRQFSNSRSEMNVSTLELGDSALYLCASSSRITKDYTFGSGTRLTVV.

The chain combines TRBV11-2 with TRBJ1-4; 7 positions agree with TRBD1. Germline CDR1 SGHAT, CDR2 FQNNGV. The CDR3 extends over 15 amino acids. With 3 bases clipped from V and 1 base from J, the junction kept 2 bases outside the gene matches. CDR3 residues: CASSLGQITNEKLFF. The CDR3 DNA follows: TGTGCCAGCAGCTTGGGACAGATAACTAATGAAAAACTGTTTTTT.

The genes are TRBV9 and TRBJ1-4; 10 positions agree with TRBD1. V gave up 4 bases and J gave up 7 bases; unmatched junction bases: 7. From germline, CDR1 is SGDLS and CDR2 YYNGEE. The length of the CDR3 is 15 residues. The CDR3, as DNA: TGTGCCAGCAGCCCCAGACAGGGGGCGCGTGAAAAACTGTTTTTT. Its protein product is CASSPRQGAREKLFF.

This clone was picked up one time. The same CDR3 arises from other DNA sequences in this sample as well. V gene TRBV18 combines with J gene TRBJ2-1; 12 bases agree with TRBD2. Trimming cost V 1 base and J 2 bases; bases outside gene matches: 3. The CDR3 consists of 17 residues. Germline V gene data show CDR1 as KGHSH and CDR2 as LQKENI. CDR3 DNA sequence: TGTGCCAGCTCACCACGGACTAGCGGGATTACCTACAATGAGCAGTTCTTC. The encoded protein is CASSPRTSGITYNEQFF.

A single count supports this clone. This chain links TRBV2 with TRBJ2-7; D unclear. The CDR3 runs 11 residues. Germline V gene data show CDR1 as SNHLY and CDR2 as FYNNEI. V was clipped by 2 bases and J by 7 bases, with 6 bases between them. CDR3 region: CASSENGEQYF. The CDR3 bases are TGTGCCAGCAGTGAAAACGGGGAGCAGTACTTC. Using reference TRBV2 and TRBJ2-7 for the parts outside the CDR3, the full variable domain is EPEVTQTPSHQVTQMGQEVILRCVPISNHLYFYWYRQILGQKVEFLVSFYNNEISEKSEIFDDQFSVERPDGSNFTLKIRSTKLEDSAMYFCASSENGEQYFGPGTRLTVT.

The V and J genes are TRBV6-1 and TRBJ2-1; D ambiguous. Trimming pared 6 bases from V and 9 bases from J, leaving 12 bases between. The CDR3 is made up of 12 amino acids. CDR1 is MNHNS and CDR2 is SASEGT in the germline V gene. The CDR3 DNA follows: TGTGCCAGCAGAGGACCCTGGAGTGAGCAGTTCTTC. It specifies CASRGPWSEQFF.

The chain has TRBV4-1 and TRBJ1-4; D call uncertain. Deletions cut 6 bases from V and 5 bases from J, with 13 bases between. Looked up from germline, CDR1 is MGHRA and CDR2 is YSYEKL. The CDR3 extends over 14 amino acids. This CDR3 reads CASSDGRANEKLFF. Written as DNA, the CDR3 is TGCGCCAGCAGTGATGGACGGGCGAATGAAAAACTGTTTTTT.

This chain links TRBV23-1 with TRBJ1-4; D may be TRBD1 (5 bases). TRBV23-1 is assigned to the ORF class and has an uncertain function. Trimming took off 3 bases at V and 7 bases at J, with 21 bases between the two ends. The CDR3 runs 17 residues. CDR3 nucleotides: TGCGCCAGCAGTCAGTTCCTGGGGCCCAAGGTTGTTGAAAAACTGTTTTTT. Amino acids: CASSQFLGPKVVEKLFF.

This sequence joins TRBV28 and TRBJ1-2; no definite D call. Germline values: CDR1 MDHEN, CDR2 SYDVKM. The CDR3 loop spans 13 amino acids. V was cut by 6 bases and J by 5 bases, with 13 bases left in between. DNA for the CDR3: TGTGCCAGCAGACCAGCTGGAGGATATGGCTACACCTTC. This sequence encodes CASRPAGGYGYTF.

Notes on this clone: The sample has other DNA sequences that encode this CDR3 too. V usage is TRBV5-1 and J usage is TRBJ1-4; no clear D. The CDR3 is 14 amino acids. Germline lookup yields CDR1 SGHRS and CDR2 YFSETQ. V was trimmed by 0 bases and J by 5 bases, leaving 8 bases between them. This CDR3 reads CASSLGTENEKLFF. The CDR3 nucleotides are TGCGCCAGCAGCTTGGGAACAGAGAATGAAAAACTGTTTTTT.

The rearrangement joins TRBV4-3 to TRBJ2-6; 8 bases line up with TRBD1. This CDR3 has 16 amino acids. Per the germline V gene, CDR1 is LGHNA and CDR2 is YSLEER. V was clipped by 5 bases and J by 1 base; unmatched bases: 4. CDR3 sequence: CASSSYRGSGANVLTF. The DNA of the CDR3 is TGCGCCAGCAGCTCCTACAGGGGGTCTGGGGCCAACGTCCTGACTTTC.

The rearrangement links TRBV27 to TRBJ1-2, with a tentative D call TRBD1 (5 bases). V was clipped by 8 bases and J by 4 bases, with 14 bases between them. The CDR3 runs to 13 residues. CDR1 is MNHEY and CDR2 is SMNVEV in the germline V gene (reference sequence). DNA of the CDR3: TGTGCCAGCGGAGATGGGGGGTTCTATGGCTACACCTTC. It encodes CASGDGGFYGYTF.

Concerning this clone: This sample also contains other DNA sequences that code for the same CDR3. The chain has TRBV28 and TRBJ2-5; D is unresolved. Germline V CDR1 and CDR2: MDHEN, SYDVKM. The V and J ends lost 2 bases and 2 bases respectively, with 6 bases between them. The CDR3 has 13 amino acids. The CDR3, as DNA: TGTGCCAGCAGTTTAGGAGTTCAAGAGACCCAGTACTTC. This gives the protein CASSLGVQETQYF.

The chain recombines TRBV5-1 with TRBJ2-3; D not resolved. This CDR3 has 15 residues. Germline values: CDR1 SGHRS, CDR2 YFSETQ. V lost 0 bases to trimming and J lost 3 bases, with 11 bases between them. Here the CDR3 reads CASSLAASWTDTQYF. As DNA, the CDR3 is TGCGCCAGCAGCTTGGCGGCTAGTTGGACAGATACGCAGTATTTT.

The rearrangement joins TRBV2 to TRBJ2-3; either TRBD1 or TRBD2 may fit D (5 bases each). Germline V lookup: CDR1 SNHLY, CDR2 FYNNEI. V was cut by 4 bases and J by 1 base, with 15 bases left in between. The CDR3 runs 16 residues. The CDR3 here is CASSGGLAYGTDTQYF. DNA for the CDR3: TGTGCCAGCAGTGGGGGCCTAGCCTATGGCACAGATACGCAGTATTTT.

The chain combines TRBV9 with TRBJ1-2; no reliable D call. Germline values: CDR1 SGDLS, CDR2 YYNGEE. CDR3 length equals 15 residues. V was clipped by 4 bases and J by 4 bases, with 17 bases between them. The CDR3 here is CASSPCPRGAYGYTF. The DNA of the CDR3 is TGTGCCAGCAGCCCGTGCCCCCGGGGAGCCTATGGCTACACCTTC.

DNA of the CDR3: TGTGCCAGCAGGGGCGGGAGGCCCTATAATTCACCCCTCCACTTT. Its translation is CASRGGRPYNSPLHF. The V gene is TRBV6-1, the J gene TRBJ1-6; no clear D. This CDR3 contains 15 residues. Germline values: CDR1 MNHNS, CDR2 SASEGT. V was trimmed by 6 bases and J by 2 bases, leaving 11 bases between them.

This chain connects TRBV10-1 to TRBJ2-7; 11 bases align to TRBD2. Unmatched junction bases numbered 10, after V lost 7 bases and J lost 8 bases. Germline loops: CDR1 WNHNN, CDR2 SYGVQD (reference sequence). The CDR3 consists of 14 residues. DNA of the CDR3: TGCGCCAGCATGGAGCCCGGGACTAGCGGAAAGCAGTACTTC. Protein sequence: CASMEPGTSGKQYF.

The chain links TRBV18 to TRBJ1-3, with 8 bases matching TRBD1. This CDR3 spans 14 amino acids. CDR1 and CDR2 (germline): KGHSH, LQKENI. Trimming took 6 bases from V and 6 from J; bases not matched to a gene: 7. DNA of the CDR3: TGTGCCAGCTCGCCGGGACAGGCCCCAAACACCATATATTTT. Translation: CASSPGQAPNTIYF.

V is TRBV19 and J is TRBJ1-2; D might be TRBD1 (6 bases). Germline V lookup: CDR1 LNHDA, CDR2 SQIVND (reference sequence). Between the trimmed V and J ends, which lost 5 bases and 2 bases, there was a span of 15 bases. CDR3 size: 15 residues. The CDR3 bases are TGTGCCAGTAGTCCCCCGGGGGGCGCAAACTATGGCTACACCTTC. Amino acids: CASSPPGGANYGYTF.

V gene TRBV5-1 combines with J gene TRBJ2-5, with TRBD1 matching over 12 bases. The trim removed 6 bases at V and 7 bases at J, leaving 7 bases unmatched. The CDR3 sequence is 14 residues long. Germline V gives CDR1 SGHRS, CDR2 YFSETQ. CDR3 residues: CASTGGTGGLTQYF. CDR3 DNA: TGCGCCAGCACCGGAGGGACAGGGGGCCTGACCCAGTACTTC. Full variable domain (missing parts from reference TRBV5-1 and TRBJ2-5): KAGVTQTPRYLIKTRGQQVTLSCSPISGHRSVSWYQQTPGQGLQFLFEYFSETQRNKGNFPGRFSGRQFSNSRSEMNVSTLELGDSALYLCASTGGTGGLTQYFGPGTRLLVL.

This chain links TRBV6-5 with TRBJ2-7; tentative D call: TRBD1 (6 bases). CDR3 length: 16 residues. Trimming took 0 bases from V and 0 from J, leaving 12 bases between them. Germline CDR1 MNHEY, CDR2 SVGAGI. The CDR3 protein is CASSYSRLGGSYEQYF. Here the CDR3 DNA reads TGTGCCAGCAGTTACTCGAGGCTAGGGGGCTCCTACGAGCAGTACTTC.

The V gene is TRBV5-4, the J gene TRBJ1-4; no definite D call. There are 13 residues in the CDR3. Germline V gene sequence: CDR1 SGHNT, CDR2 YYREEE (reference sequence). The V and J ends lost 4 bases and 5 bases respectively, with 9 bases between them. CDR3: CASSPRANEKLFF. The CDR3 DNA follows: TGTGCCAGCAGCCCCCGGGCAAATGAAAAACTGTTTTTT.

The chain couples TRBV5-1 to TRBJ2-7, with D perhaps being TRBD1 or TRBD2 (6 bases each). The ends were cut back, 1 base at V and 1 base at J, with 21 bases in the middle. Germline V gives CDR1 SGHRS, CDR2 YFSETQ. The CDR3 sequence is 18 residues long. In DNA form, the CDR3 reads TGCGCCAGCAGCTTGTCTATCCACGGAGGGCAGGGGTCCTACGAGCAGTACTTC. It encodes CASSLSIHGGQGSYEQYF.